A selection of T cell receptor beta chains follows, all from one sample in a study of T cells after yellow fever vaccination. TCRdb itself ran the 5' RACE reads through MiXCR, one entry per CDR3 protein. The sample records approximately 150,000 distinct CDR3 sequences, 6.2% being singletons. The sample here was CD4+ T cells sorted from PBMCs, taken on the day of the first yellow fever vaccination. The receptors stem from a man aged 18 to 29 who received the YFV17D yellow fever vaccine. Each CDR3 is given with its conserved first and last residue. A D gene is named only where the DNA matches it firmly. Not all rows give a size; the values are once, few, many and, for expanded clones, a class.

abundance	d_gene	j_gene	v_gene	CDR3aa	CDR3nt
few	TRBD2	TRBJ2-5	TRBV7-7	CASSLSGGREGETQYF	TGTGCTAGCAGCTTATCGGGGGGGCGAGAAGGAGAGACCCAGTACTTC
few	TRBD1	TRBJ1-2	TRBV6-5	CASSNRGSSPGYTF	TGTGCCAGCAGTAACAGGGGATCCAGCCCCGGCTACACCTTC
NA	TRBD2	TRBJ2-3	TRBV5-1	CASSVPISGGTDTQYF	TGCGCCAGCAGCGTGCCCATCAGCGGGGGGACAGATACGCAGTATTTT
many	NA	TRBJ1-1	TRBV7-8	CASSLIVDDTEAFF	TGTGCCAGCAGCTTAATTGTAGACGACACTGAAGCTTTCTTT
NA	NA	TRBJ1-1	TRBV6-1	CASRIRGPWGEAFF	TGTGCCAGCAGAATTCGGGGGCCATGGGGTGAAGCTTTCTTT
many	NA	TRBJ2-3	TRBV5-1	CASSLEIGTDTQYF	TGCGCCAGCAGCTTGGAAATCGGAACAGATACGCAGTATTTT
many	TRBD1	TRBJ1-2	TRBV27	CASSRDSGGDYGYTF	TGTGCCAGCAGCCGAGACTCAGGGGGCGATTATGGCTACACCTTC
many	NA	TRBJ1-6	TRBV6-5	CASSRQDYSPLHF	TGTGCCAGCAGTCGCCAGGATTATTCACCCCTCCACTTT
many	NA	TRBJ1-6	TRBV7-9	CASSAGAASLSYNSPLHF	TGTGCCAGCAGCGCCGGGGCGGCGAGCCTATCCTATAATTCACCCCTCCACTTT
many	TRBD1	TRBJ1-1	TRBV5-5	CASSWTGTGSNTEAFF	TGTGCCAGCAGCTGGACCGGGACAGGGTCGAACACTGAAGCTTTCTTT
NA	NA	TRBJ2-3	TRBV12-3/TRBV12-4	CASSFGSSRTDTQYF	TGTGCCAGCAGTTTCGGGTCGAGTCGCACAGATACGCAGTATTTT
few	TRBD1	TRBJ2-3	TRBV28	CASRPRTGGRDTQYF	TGTGCCAGCAGGCCCCGGACAGGGGGGCGAGATACGCAGTATTTT
few	NA	TRBJ2-1	TRBV18	CASSNNFEQFF	TGTGCCAGCTCAAATAACTTCGAGCAGTTCTTC
NA	NA	TRBJ2-3	TRBV5-4	CASSDQRGISSTDKQYF	TGTGCCAGCAGTGACCAGAGAGGGATATCTAGCACAGATAAGCAGTATTTT
few	NA	TRBJ2-7	TRBV4-1	CASSQDPSAYEQYF	TGCGCCAGCAGCCAAGACCCCAGTGCATACGAGCAGTACTTC
many	NA	TRBJ1-3	TRBV27	CASRGAGAGNTIYF	TGTGCCAGCAGGGGGGCAGGGGCTGGAAACACCATATATTTT